This T cell receptor (beta chain) was recorded in a study of blood T cell repertoires in COVID-19. Study-wide background: There were acute and convalescent COVID-19 samples, and they came from the United States, Italy and Spain. PBMCs, B-cell-depleted T cells, or T cells provided the cDNA or gDNA that made up the material.

Clinical history as reported by participants underpinned cohort assignment. The CDR3 is made up of 14 amino acids. With 3 bases clipped from V and 3 bases from J, the junction kept 1 base outside the gene matches. Per the germline V gene, CDR1 is MDHEN and CDR2 is SYDVKM. Original methodology: Scientists estimated how many nucleated cells there were by amplifying reference gene primers. Profiling relied on immunoSEQ multiplex PCR, and the TCRdb table lists in-frame clones only, not all of them. The V and J calls and clone size come from that table; D and trimming were worked out from the DNA. Here the sample spans 190,000 or so clones, around 84% being singletons.

The rearrangement links TRBV28 to TRBJ1-4; 7 bases match TRBD1. Material for sequencing was PBMCs or T cells enriched from blood (not recorded which). The receptor's source is a man aged 35 to 55 who had recovered from COVID-19. The CDR3 reads CASSLGQPNEKLFF. CDR3 in DNA: TGTGCCAGCAGTTTGGGACAGCCTAATGAAAAACTGTTTTTT. Together with reference TRBV28 and TRBJ1-4, the CDR3 gives the full variable domain: DVKVTQSSRYLVKRTGEKVFLECVQDMDHENMFWYRQDPGLGLRLIYFSYDVKMKEKGDIPEGYSVSREKKERFSLILESASTNQTSMYLCASSLGQPNEKLFFGSGTQLSVL.